This entry is about one T cell receptor beta chain. This CDR3 region has 12 residues. Trimming shortened V by 1 base and J by 13 bases, and 11 bases separated the two germline ends. The V gene's germline CDR1 is LGHDT and CDR2 YNNKEL (reference sequence). Original analysis: Quantification of nucleated cells was approximated via reference gene primer amplification. Sequencing used immunoSEQ multiplex PCR; TCRdb keeps in-frame clones, though not all of them. That table is the source of V, J and clone size, and D and trimming were worked out from the DNA. Of some 270,000 clones in the sample, over 85% were seen once. Participants, about 18 to 89 years old, spanned around 25 US areas. In Cohort 3, a recovered donor had either two negative PCRs, clearance, or symptom resolution. This entry belongs to a study of blood T cell repertoires in COVID-19. The wider study: The samples span acute and convalescent COVID-19 from the United States, Italy and Spain.

The chain joins TRBV3-1 (or the pseudogene TRBV3-2) to TRBJ2-4; D is perhaps TRBD2 (5 bases). The specimen was PBMCs or T cells enriched from blood (not recorded which). This receptor was identified in a woman between 55 and 75 years old who had recovered from COVID-19. The CDR3 sequence: CASSQVIGIQYF. CDR3 in DNA: TGTGCCAGCAGCCAAGTGATCGGGATACAGTACTTC.